This T cell receptor (beta chain) was sequenced during a study of shared clonotypes between healthy human individuals. Background on the study: The donors, two women and a few men, were aged 18 to 49. Per-donor plates numbered three CD4 naive, three CD4 memory, two CD8 naive and one CD8 memory. Study results and limitations: The study found roughly 5.3% of naive CD4 clonotypes shared across a few donors.

Produced via immunoSEQ multiplex PCR; TCRdb's table is partial and in-frame only. The table has 550,000 to 700,000 clones, more than 70% seen once. Regarding this clone: Its antigen is as yet unknown.

Sequencing was performed on memory CD4+ T cells sorted from blood. Noted subset: CD45RA-negative fraction. This sequence was found in a woman aged 30 to 39 in good health.

The CDR3 reads CASSVIFGDTQYF. CDR3 sequence (DNA): TGTGCCAGTAGCGTCATTTTTGGAGATACGCAGTATTTT. The rearrangement uses TRBV19 and TRBJ2-3; no firm D call. Per germline, CDR1 LNHDA and CDR2 SQIVND (reference sequence). This CDR3 is 13 amino acids long. Trimming pared 6 bases from V and 5 bases from J, leaving 12 bases between.